This passage covers 31 T cell receptor beta chains from one sample sequenced in a study of CD8 T cells in Susac syndrome. Reverse transcription of roughly 0.45 to 1 ug RNA was performed with random hexamers. Via MiXCR, TCRdb re-called the immunoSEQ multiplex PCR reads, giving one row per CDR3 protein. The table has about 110,000 distinct CDR3 sequences, about 95% seen once. Sequencing used CD4+ T cells from PBMCs. The receptors come from a human donor in good health.

The J gene is TRBJ2-1, the V gene TRBV4-3, with 11 bases lining up with TRBD2. Trimming at V came to 1 base and at J to 9 bases, leaving 8 bases not matched to a gene. This CDR3 spans 16 amino acids. Germline V gene lookup returns CDR1 LGHNA and CDR2 YSLEER. As DNA, the CDR3 is TGCGCCAGCAGCCAAGGGAGTAGCGGGAGGGTCGGTGAGCAGTTCTTC. Amino acid sequence: CASSQGSSGRVGEQFF.

The V gene is TRBV29-1, the J gene TRBJ1-5, with 9 bases identical to TRBD1. The CDR3 runs 13 residues. From germline, CDR1 is SQVTM and CDR2 ANQGSEA. V shed 4 bases, J shed 3 bases, and the junction held 1 base outside the gene matches. The CDR3 DNA sequence: TGCAGCGTTGGACAGGGGGTCAATCAGCCCCAGCATTTT. This encodes CSVGQGVNQPQHF.

This clonotype was recorded once. The rearrangement links TRBV7-9 to TRBJ1-5; tentative D call: TRBD1 (6 bases). This CDR3 comprises 14 residues. Germline CDR1 reads SEHNR; CDR2 reads FQNEAQ (reference sequence). V gave up 4 bases and J gave up 3 bases, with 10 bases separating them. CDR3 sequence reads: CASSSGQINQPQHF. In DNA, the CDR3 is TGTGCCAGCAGCTCCGGACAGATCAATCAGCCCCAGCATTTT.

The V and J genes are TRBV5-1 and TRBJ2-3; 8 bases agree with TRBD1. The J segment lost 5 bases and the V segment lost 3 bases, leaving 8 bases of the junction unmatched. CDR3 length: 15 residues. Germline CDR1 is SGHRS and CDR2 is YFSETQ. CDR3: CASSSPGQDRDTQYF. CDR3 in DNA: TGCGCCAGCAGCTCACCGGGACAGGATAGAGATACGCAGTATTTT.

The chain is built from TRBV7-9 and TRBJ2-5; maybe TRBD1 (6 bases). Germline loops: CDR1 SEHNR, CDR2 FQNEAQ (reference sequence). The CDR3 has 14 residues. V was shortened by 5 bases and J by 5 bases, with 15 bases between the two germline ends. Written as DNA, the CDR3 is TGTGCCAGCAGCATTGGGGCAGGGGTGGAGACCCAGTACTTC. Residues: CASSIGAGVETQYF.

V and J are TRBV7-9 and TRBJ2-1; D call uncertain. The CDR3 length is 13 residues. Trimming took 2 bases from V and 2 from J, leaving 4 bases between them. Germline V gene sequence: CDR1 SEHNR, CDR2 FQNEAQ (reference sequence). This CDR3 reads CASSLSAYNEQFF. CDR3 nucleotide sequence: TGTGCCAGCAGCTTATCGGCCTACAATGAGCAGTTCTTC.

Note on this clonotype: A junction end diverges from the germline sequence, so it may reflect a read error. The chain carries TRBV5-6 and TRBJ1-1, with no clear D. Germline V gene data show CDR1 as SGHDT and CDR2 as YYEEEE. This CDR3 is 14 amino acids long. In nucleotides, the CDR3 is TGTACCAGCAGCTTGGGAGAAAAGAACACTGAAGCTTTCTTT. This sequence encodes CTSSLGEKNTEAFF.

The gene calls are TRBV6-6 and TRBJ2-1; 10 bases agree with TRBD2. The CDR3 consists of 16 residues. Germline V gene sequence: CDR1 MNHNY, CDR2 SVGAGI (reference sequence). V shed 0 bases and J 8 bases; nucleotides not matched to a gene: 7. The CDR3, as DNA: TGTGCCAGCAGTTACTCGATGGGACTAGCGAGCGATGAGCAGTTCTTC. This translates into CASSYSMGLASDEQFF.

The CDR3 spells CASSPTGVLRDTQYF. The DNA for the CDR3 is TGTGCCAGCAGCCCGACAGGGGTATTGAGAGATACGCAGTATTTT. The genes are TRBV7-9 and TRBJ2-3, with TRBD1 identical over 8 bases. This CDR3 is built from 15 residues. The germline gives CDR1 SEHNR, CDR2 FQNEAQ (reference sequence). With V trimmed by 5 bases and J by 5 bases, 9 bases remained unmatched.

This chain connects TRBV12-3 or TRBV12-4 to TRBJ2-3; the D is unclear. CDR3 length: 15 residues. Trimming cost V 5 bases and J 3 bases, with 15 bases left between them. For the CDR3, the DNA is TGTGCCAGCAGTCCGCGCGAGTTGTGGACAGATACGCAGTATTTT. Amino acid sequence: CASSPRELWTDTQYF.

This sequence joins TRBV14 and TRBJ2-1; TRBD2 agrees at 7 bases. With 1 base clipped from V and 0 bases from J, the junction kept 3 bases outside the gene matches. Germline V gene lookup returns CDR1 SGHDN and CDR2 FVKESK. The CDR3 totals 16 residues. This CDR3 reads CASSQGDYFSYNEQFF. CDR3 coding DNA: TGTGCCAGCAGCCAAGGGGACTATTTCTCCTACAATGAGCAGTTCTTC. The full variable domain, rest sourced from reference TRBV14 and TRBJ2-1, is EAGVTQFPSHSVIEKGQTVTLRCDPISGHDNLYWYRRVMGKEIKFLLHFVKESKQDESGMPNNRFLAERTGGTYSTLKVQPAELEDSGVYFCASSQGDYFSYNEQFFGPGTRLTVL.

The chain joins TRBV29-1 to TRBJ1-2; D gene ambiguous. The CDR3 covers 12 residues. V shed 4 bases and J shed 8 bases, with 14 bases lying between them. Germline CDR1 is SQVTM and CDR2 is ANQGSEA. Here the CDR3 reads CSVVSGSLGYTF. In DNA form, the CDR3 reads TGCAGCGTTGTTTCCGGGTCCCTGGGCTACACCTTC.

This chain uses TRBV2 with TRBJ1-1; D unresolved. V lost 4 bases to trimming and J lost 1 base, with 10 bases between them. CDR3 length equals 14 residues. CDR1 and CDR2 from the germline V gene are SNHLY and FYNNEI. CDR3 residues: CASSVWVENTEAFF. For the CDR3, the DNA is TGTGCCAGCAGTGTTTGGGTGGAGAACACTGAAGCTTTCTTT.

The chain links TRBV5-1 to TRBJ1-4, with a weak D call TRBD1 (6 bases). The CDR3 runs to 15 residues. The V end was cut by 2 bases, the J end by 3 bases, with 11 bases between. Germline-derived CDR1 and CDR2 are SGHRS and YFSETQ. In DNA, the CDR3 is TGCGCCAGCAGCTTAATGGACAGCTCTAATGAAAAACTGTTTTTT. Protein: CASSLMDSSNEKLFF.

This sequence joins TRBV30 and TRBJ1-2; D gene uncertain. The germline V and J ends were trimmed by 4 bases and 2 bases, with 11 bases remaining between them. CDR1 and CDR2 from the germline V gene are GTSNPN and SVGIG (reference sequence). This CDR3 is built from 13 residues. As DNA, the CDR3 is TGTGCCTGGACCCCGGACGAGAACTATGGCTACACCTTC. Translating it yields CAWTPDENYGYTF.

J is TRBJ2-1 and V is TRBV5-1; 10 bases map to TRBD2. Germline-derived CDR1 and CDR2 are SGHRS and YFSETQ. J was trimmed by 5 bases and V by 4 bases; bases with no gene match: 9. The CDR3 consists of 16 residues. In DNA form, the CDR3 reads TGCGCCAGCAGCCCCTCCAGCGGGGGGGGCCACAATGAGCAGTTCTTC. Translating gives CASSPSSGGGHNEQFF.

The rearrangement joins TRBV18 to TRBJ2-7; D unclear. This CDR3 comprises 13 residues. Germline values: CDR1 KGHSH, CDR2 LQKENI. V lost 0 bases and J lost 3, with 6 bases in between. CDR3 coding DNA: TGTGCCAGCTCACCACCTAGCAACTACGAGCAGTACTTC. It yields the protein CASSPPSNYEQYF.

The chain links TRBV5-1 to TRBJ2-3, with TRBD2 as a possible D gene (6 bases). V lost 7 bases and J 5 bases, leaving 20 bases between the germline ends. The germline CDR1 and CDR2 sequences are SGHRS and YFSETQ. The length of the CDR3 is 15 residues. CDR3 in DNA: TGCGCCAGCGGACAAGCGGGTTCCCAGAGAGATACGCAGTATTTT. This sequence encodes CASGQAGSQRDTQYF.

The chain couples TRBV20-1 to TRBJ2-7; TRBD2 matches 7 bases. The CDR3 extends over 11 amino acids. Germline V gene sequence: CDR1 DFQATT, CDR2 SNEGSKA (reference sequence). Trimming at V came to 3 bases and at J to 6 bases, leaving 2 bases not matched to a gene. Here the CDR3 reads CSASRGGEQYF. DNA of the CDR3: TGCAGTGCTAGTCGCGGGGGCGAGCAGTACTTC.

The chain is built from TRBV27 and TRBJ2-7; D not certain. The CDR3 contains 14 residues. Germline CDR1 is MNHEY and CDR2 is SMNVEV (reference sequence). V was shortened by 3 bases and J by 7 bases, with 16 bases between the two germline ends. The CDR3 loop reads CASSFGSRMGEQYF. The CDR3, as DNA: TGTGCCAGCAGTTTCGGCAGCCGTATGGGGGAGCAGTACTTC.

The chain carries TRBV25-1 and TRBJ1-2, with TRBD1 matching over 8 bases. With V trimmed by 1 base and J by 7 bases, 11 bases remained unmatched. This CDR3 is built from 16 residues. Germline V lookup: CDR1 MGHDK, CDR2 SYGVNS. The CDR3 DNA is TGTGCCAGCAGTGAATCCCGCCGGACAGGGTATGTTGGCTACACCTTC. This encodes CASSESRRTGYVGYTF.

The V gene is TRBV4-3, the J gene TRBJ2-1, with TRBD2 matching 14 bases. V gave up 3 bases and J gave up 0 bases; unmatched junction bases: 7. The CDR3 is made up of 19 amino acids. CDR1 is LGHNA and CDR2 is YSLEER in the germline V gene. The CDR3: CASSHSTSGRASSYNEQFF. The CDR3 nucleotides read TGCGCCAGCAGCCACTCGACTAGCGGGAGGGCCAGCTCCTACAATGAGCAGTTCTTC.

This clonotype appeared a single time. The chain is built from TRBV27 and TRBJ1-6; D not certain. The germline V gene has CDR1 MNHEY and CDR2 SMNVEV (reference sequence). Trimming cost V 6 bases and J 3 bases, with 6 bases left between them. The CDR3 contains 13 residues. The CDR3 sequence is CASSADYNSPLHF. The CDR3, as DNA: TGTGCCAGCAGCGCAGACTATAATTCACCCCTCCACTTT.

This rearrangement joins TRBV4-3 to TRBJ2-1, with D unclear. V lost 0 bases and J 7 bases, leaving 7 bases between the germline ends. This CDR3 is 13 amino acids long. The germline V gene encodes CDR1 LGHNA and CDR2 YSLEER. CDR3 DNA: TGCGCCAGCAGCCAAGATCAAAGGAATGAGCAGTTCTTC. Protein product: CASSQDQRNEQFF.

The gene calls are TRBV9 and TRBJ2-3; 8 nucleotides align to TRBD2. CDR3 length: 17 residues. The V segment lost 4 bases and the J segment 2 bases; nucleotides outside the gene matches: 12. CDR1 is SGDLS and CDR2 is YYNGEE in the germline V gene. CDR3 in DNA: TGTGCCAGCAGCCCCAGGGGCGGGAGGACCTACACAGATACGCAGTATTTT. Encoded protein: CASSPRGGRTYTDTQYF.

The chain couples TRBV6-1 to TRBJ2-5; D may be TRBD1 (5 bases). The V end was cut by 0 bases, the J end by 5 bases, with 13 bases between. In germline, CDR1 is MNHNS, CDR2 SASEGT. This CDR3 spans 15 amino acids. CDR3 amino acids: CASSEAPGLGETQYF. The CDR3 bases are TGTGCCAGCAGTGAAGCTCCAGGGCTTGGGGAGACCCAGTACTTC.

This sequence joins TRBV29-1 and TRBJ1-4; D is perhaps TRBD1 (5 bases). Germline V gene sequence: CDR1 SQVTM, CDR2 ANQGSEA. This CDR3 is 12 amino acids long. V gave up 7 bases and J gave up 4 bases, with 10 bases separating them. The CDR3 DNA reads TGCAGCGCGAGGGGTAATAATGAAAAACTGTTTTTT. The encoded protein is CSARGNNEKLFF. Complete variable domain (other parts from reference TRBV29-1 and TRBJ1-4): SAVISQKPSRDICQRGTSLTIQCQVDSQVTMMFWYRQQPGQSLTLIATANQGSEATYESGFVIDKFPISRPNLTFSTLTVSNMSPEDSSIYLCSARGNNEKLFFGSGTQLSVL.

The chain joins TRBV29-1 to TRBJ1-1; 9 bases match TRBD1. In germline, CDR1 is SQVTM, CDR2 ANQGSEA. With 2 bases clipped from V and 12 bases from J, the junction kept 10 bases outside the gene matches. CDR3 length: 13 residues. Written as DNA, the CDR3 is TGCAGCGTTGAACTGACAGGGGGGACAGGAACTTTCTTT. Translating gives CSVELTGGTGTFF. Supplemented by reference TRBV29-1 and TRBJ1-1, the full variable domain reads SAVISQKPSRDICQRGTSLTIQCQVDSQVTMMFWYRQQPGQSLTLIATANQGSEATYESGFVIDKFPISRPNLTFSTLTVSNMSPEDSSIYLCSVELTGGTGTFFGQGTRLTVV.

This chain joins TRBV7-9 and TRBJ2-7; 7 nucleotides line up with TRBD2. The germline CDR1 and CDR2 sequences are SEHNR and FQNEAQ (reference sequence). The CDR3 covers 16 residues. V dropped 5 bases and J dropped 0; count of bases not matched to a gene: 10. CDR3 loop: CASSRRGGPDSYEQYF. DNA of the CDR3: TGTGCCAGCAGCCGCCGCGGGGGACCGGACTCCTACGAGCAGTACTTC.

CDR3 protein: CSVGHMNTEAFF. The CDR3, as DNA: TGCAGCGTTGGACACATGAACACTGAAGCTTTCTTT. The chain combines TRBV29-1 with TRBJ1-1; D remains ambiguous. The ends were cut back, 4 bases at V and 0 bases at J, with 6 bases in the middle. CDR3 length: 12 residues. Germline V lookup: CDR1 SQVTM, CDR2 ANQGSEA.

The rearrangement joins TRBV19 to TRBJ2-7; D ambiguous. Germline values: CDR1 LNHDA, CDR2 SQIVND (reference sequence). The CDR3 loop spans 15 amino acids. Trimming left V 1 base short and J 0 bases short, with 10 bases between. The CDR3 DNA is TGTGCCAGTAGTATAGTACAGTCTGGCTCCTACGAGCAGTACTTC. This encodes CASSIVQSGSYEQYF.